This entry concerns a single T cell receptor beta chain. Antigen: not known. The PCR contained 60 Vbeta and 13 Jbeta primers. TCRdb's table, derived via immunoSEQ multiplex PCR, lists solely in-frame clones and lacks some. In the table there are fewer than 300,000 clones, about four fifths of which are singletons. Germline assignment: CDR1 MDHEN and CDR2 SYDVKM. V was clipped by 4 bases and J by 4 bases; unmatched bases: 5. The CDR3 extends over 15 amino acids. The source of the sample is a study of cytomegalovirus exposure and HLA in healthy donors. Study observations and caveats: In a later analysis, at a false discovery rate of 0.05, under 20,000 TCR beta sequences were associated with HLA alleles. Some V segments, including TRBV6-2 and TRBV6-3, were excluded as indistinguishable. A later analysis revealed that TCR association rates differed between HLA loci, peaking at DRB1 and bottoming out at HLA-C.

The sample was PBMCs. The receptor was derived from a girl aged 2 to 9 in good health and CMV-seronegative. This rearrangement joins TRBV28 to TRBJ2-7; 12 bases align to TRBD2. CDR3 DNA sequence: TGTGCCAGCAGTTCAAGACTAGCGGGAGTGTACGAGCAGTACTTC. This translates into CASSSRLAGVYEQYF. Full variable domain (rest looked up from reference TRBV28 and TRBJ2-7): DVKVTQSSRYLVKRTGEKVFLECVQDMDHENMFWYRQDPGLGLRLIYFSYDVKMKEKGDIPEGYSVSREKKERFSLILESASTNQTSMYLCASSSRLAGVYEQYFGPGTRLTVT.